Listed here are 27 T cell receptor beta chains from one sample, sequenced in a study of blood T cells in healthy people across ages. Together with a sample-barcoded 5' primer, a J-beta primer mix was included in a second PCR lasting about 7 to 12 cycles. TCRdb reprocessed the 5' RACE reads via MiXCR and lists one record per CDR3 protein. Of some 1.6 million distinct CDR3 sequences detected, roughly a third appear once; the ten largest clones hold 11%. Input material: blood. The receptors were sampled from a woman aged 25 to 45 in good health.

This clonotype was detected a few times. The chain combines TRBV29-1 with TRBJ1-2, with a weak D call TRBD1 (5 bases). Trimming cost V 1 base and J 7 bases, with 10 bases left between them. The CDR3 sequence is 12 residues long. The germline gives CDR1 SQVTM, CDR2 ANQGSEA. The DNA for the CDR3 is TGCAGCGTTGAAGGAGTGGGGGTTGGCTACACCTTC. This codes for CSVEGVGVGYTF.

V usage is TRBV6-1 and J usage is TRBJ2-5, with D perhaps TRBD1 (6 bases). The J call may be incorrect, as the DNA end agrees better with TRBJ2-7. The CDR3 is 13 residues long. CDR1 is MNHNS and CDR2 is SASEGT in the germline V gene. In DNA form, the CDR3 reads TGTGCCACTCTGGGACACTGGAGGAACGAGCAGTACTTC. Translation gives CATLGHWRNEQYF.

The chain uses TRBV11-2 and TRBJ1-2; the D is unclear. The CDR3 consists of 14 residues. Trimming pared 4 bases from V and 3 bases from J, leaving 12 bases between. Germline assignment: CDR1 SGHAT and CDR2 FQNNGV. This chain's CDR3 is CASSWMKEDYGYTF. The CDR3, as DNA: TGTGCCAGCAGCTGGATGAAAGAGGACTATGGCTACACCTTC.

The chain is built from TRBV6-1 and TRBJ1-6; D call uncertain. The CDR3 sequence is 14 residues long. Germline values: CDR1 MNHNS, CDR2 SASEGT. Trimming cost V 3 bases and J 5 bases, with 8 bases left between them. This chain's CDR3 is CASSDGRNNSPLHF. CDR3 DNA sequence: TGTGCCAGCAGTGACGGCCGGAATAATTCACCCCTCCACTTT.

This chain joins TRBV30 and TRBJ1-6; a weak D match, TRBD1 (5 bases). CDR3 length: 15 residues. The germline CDR1 and CDR2 sequences are GTSNPN and SVGIG (reference sequence). V lost 5 bases and J 7 bases, leaving 18 bases between the germline ends. Here the CDR3 DNA reads TGTGCCTGGGTGGCTCGGGGGAACTGGAATTCACCCCTCCACTTT. Its protein is CAWVARGNWNSPLHF.

This clonotype was observed a few times. A single base separates this from a much larger clone, so it may be a read error. The J gene is TRBJ2-7, the V gene TRBV6-2 or TRBV6-3, with TRBD1 matching over 8 bases. CDR1 is MNHEY, CDR2 SVGEGT, per germline. V lost 6 bases and J lost 6; bases outside the gene matches: 13. The CDR3 runs 15 residues. The CDR3 protein is CASRGDGQGFREQYF. In DNA form, the CDR3 reads TGTGCCAGCAGGGGTGACGGACAGGGATTCCGCGAGCAGTACTTC.

V and J are TRBV6-5 and TRBJ1-2; D not certain. Trimming pared 2 bases from V and 1 base from J, leaving 5 bases between. Germline-derived CDR1 and CDR2 are MNHEY and SVGAGI. The CDR3 extends over 13 amino acids. The CDR3: CASSYGINYGYTF. The CDR3 DNA is TGTGCCAGCAGTTACGGGATTAACTATGGCTACACCTTC.

V gene TRBV5-5 combines with J gene TRBJ1-2; no definite D call. The CDR3 is made up of 14 amino acids. V was clipped by 3 bases and J by 8 bases, with 17 bases between them. CDR1 SGHKS and CDR2 YYEKEE come from the germline V gene (reference sequence). CDR3 nucleotide sequence: TGTGCCAGCAGCTCCACGATTCGAGGAGGCGGCTACACCTTC. Its translation is CASSSTIRGGGYTF. The full variable domain, in which reference TRBV5-5 and TRBJ1-2 provide the parts outside the CDR3, is DAGVTQSPTHLIKTRGQQVTLRCSPISGHKSVSWYQQVLGQGPQFIFQYYEKEERGRGNFPDRFSARQFPNYSSELNVNALLLGDSALYLCASSSTIRGGGYTFGSGTRLTVV.

In the case of this clonotype: Compared with germline, one end of the junction differs, possibly owing to a read error. The chain employs TRBV20-1 and TRBJ2-5; 8 positions agree with TRBD2. The germline CDR1 and CDR2 sequences are DFQATT and SNEGSKA (reference sequence). The CDR3 is 14 amino acids. Here the CDR3 DNA reads TGCGGTGCTAGAGGCGCGGGGGGCCCAGAGACCCAGTACTTC. It is translated as CGARGAGGPETQYF.

The J gene is TRBJ2-7, the V gene TRBV4-1; 8 bases fit TRBD2. The length of the CDR3 is 16 residues. V lost 4 bases and J lost 0; bases outside the gene matches: 8. The V gene's germline CDR1 is MGHRA and CDR2 YSYEKL. This CDR3 reads CASSPGGGLSSYEQYF. In DNA, the CDR3 is TGCGCCAGCAGCCCCGGGGGGGGCCTGAGCTCCTACGAGCAGTACTTC.

The chain recombines TRBV28 with TRBJ2-3; TRBD2 matches at 14 bases. V was clipped by 2 bases and J by 4 bases; unmatched bases: 8. This CDR3 region has 18 residues. The germline CDR1 and CDR2 sequences are MDHEN and SYDVKM. CDR3 DNA sequence: TGTGCCAGCAGTTTAACCCTGACTAGCGGGAGGGCCCCAGATACGCAGTATTTT. Its protein is CASSLTLTSGRAPDTQYF.

As concerns this clonotype: As the CDR3 is not closed by the conserved phenylalanine or tryptophan, this likely results from a read error. This chain links TRBV4-2 with TRBJ2-5; 9 nucleotides match TRBD2. V dropped 2 bases and J dropped 5; count of bases not matched to a gene: 9. The CDR3 runs 16 residues. CDR1 and CDR2 (germline): LGHNA, YNFKEQ. The CDR3 loop is CASSQLAGPGGETQYV. CDR3 DNA: TGTGCCAGCAGCCAACTAGCGGGACCAGGAGGTGAGACCCAGTACGTT.

This clonotype was seen a single time. One junction end does not reproduce the germline sequence, and a read error may be involved. The chain recombines TRBV12-3 or TRBV12-4 with TRBJ2-7; no reliable D call. The CDR3 contains 14 residues. The CDR3, as DNA: TGTGCCGGCAGTTTATCTTATACTCTGGGCGAGCAGTACTTC. It encodes CAGSLSYTLGEQYF.

This chain joins TRBV10-3 and TRBJ2-7; TRBD1 agrees at 11 bases. The CDR3 covers 14 residues. Germline-derived CDR1 and CDR2 are ENHRY and SYGVKD. V was clipped by 6 bases and J by 4 bases; unmatched bases: 5. The CDR3 loop is CAIREGQGGYEQYF. CDR3 in DNA: TGTGCCATCAGGGAGGGACAGGGGGGATACGAGCAGTACTTC.

V gene TRBV4-2 combines with J gene TRBJ1-5; 11 positions match TRBD1. Germline trimming cut 1 base from V and 4 bases from J; bases unmatched to any gene: 6. There are 17 residues in the CDR3. Germline CDR1 is LGHNA and CDR2 is YNFKEQ. CDR3 DNA: TGTGCCAGCAGCCAAGTCGGGACAGGGGGTGGTAATCAGCCCCAGCATTTT. It codes for CASSQVGTGGGNQPQHF.

The V gene is TRBV20-1, the J gene TRBJ2-7; 9 nucleotides match TRBD1. The CDR3 loop spans 15 amino acids. Losses at the gene ends were 4 bases for V and 2 bases for J; bases not matched to a gene: 9. CDR1 is DFQATT, CDR2 SNEGSKA, per germline (reference sequence). CDR3 protein: CSANYGTGKTYEQYF. DNA of the CDR3: TGCAGTGCTAATTATGGGACAGGGAAAACCTACGAGCAGTACTTC.

This clonotype was recorded a few times. The V call is TRBV25-1, the J call TRBJ1-2, with D unresolved. V lost 3 bases and J lost 2, with 7 bases in between. Germline V lookup: CDR1 MGHDK, CDR2 SYGVNS. The length of the CDR3 is 13 residues. CDR3 amino acids: CASSDSQNYGYTF. CDR3 nucleotides: TGTGCCAGCAGTGATTCACAGAACTATGGCTACACCTTC.

V and J are TRBV7-9 and TRBJ1-2; weak D call: TRBD1 (5 bases). The length of the CDR3 is 16 residues. V was trimmed by 4 bases and J by 5 bases, leaving 20 bases between them. Germline assignment: CDR1 SEHNR and CDR2 FQNEAQ (reference sequence). The DNA of the CDR3 is TGTGCCAGCAGCTCCCCGGGGACGGAACCAGGGTATGGCTACACCTTC. This sequence encodes CASSSPGTEPGYGYTF.

The genes are TRBV7-2 and TRBJ2-5, with 8 bases fitting TRBD1. Per germline, CDR1 SGHTA and CDR2 FQGNSA. After removal of 2 bases from V and 2 bases from J, the junction contained 13 bases not matched to a gene. CDR3 length equals 18 residues. CDR3 protein: CASSLPRRSTGGQETQYF. CDR3 DNA sequence: TGTGCCAGCAGCTTACCGAGGAGATCTACAGGGGGTCAAGAGACCCAGTACTTC.

The chain combines TRBV3-1 with TRBJ2-7; D gene uncertain. CDR1 and CDR2 from the germline V gene are LGHDT and YNNKEL (reference sequence). This CDR3 is built from 12 residues. Trimming pared 1 base from V and 6 bases from J, leaving 7 bases between. The CDR3, as DNA: TGTGCCAGCAGCCAAGGGAAAGGCGAGCAGTACTTC. Its protein product is CASSQGKGEQYF.

In its sample, this clonotype was seen a few times. The chain is built from TRBV5-1 and TRBJ1-5; a possible D gene is TRBD1 (6 bases). The V and J ends lost 3 bases and 7 bases respectively, with 17 bases between them. Germline V gives CDR1 SGHRS, CDR2 YFSETQ. The CDR3 contains 15 residues. The CDR3 DNA sequence: TGCGCCAGCAGCTCCGTACCGGGGGCGGACCAGCCCCAGCATTTT. This codes for CASSSVPGADQPQHF.

The chain carries TRBV2 and TRBJ2-5; tentatively, D is TRBD2 (7 bases). CDR1 is SNHLY and CDR2 is FYNNEI in the germline V gene. With 6 bases removed from V and 5 bases from J, the gap between germline ends came to 19 bases. The CDR3 consists of 15 residues. This CDR3 is CASRRGGAPWETQYF. The CDR3 DNA follows: TGTGCCAGCAGGAGGGGGGGCGCGCCGTGGGAGACCCAGTACTTC.

This chain connects TRBV5-1 to TRBJ2-5, with D possibly being TRBD2 (6 bases). Germline assignment: CDR1 SGHRS and CDR2 YFSETQ. V lost 4 bases and J lost 10, with 20 bases in between. The CDR3 is 14 amino acids. In DNA form, the CDR3 reads TGCGCCAGCAGCCGCTTGGCGGGGCAGGAGGACCAGTACTTC. It is translated as CASSRLAGQEDQYF.

This clonotype was counted a few times. The rearrangement joins TRBV12-5 to TRBJ1-1; TRBD1 agrees at 7 bases. The CDR3 covers 15 residues. CDR1 is LGHNT, CDR2 FRNRAP, per germline. V trimming: 1 base; J trimming: 3 bases; junction bases outside the gene matches: 5. The DNA of the CDR3 is TGTGCTAGTGGTTTGGGACAGGGCGGCTACACTGAAGCTTTCTTT. Protein sequence: CASGLGQGGYTEAFF.

This clonotype has more than one count but fewer than ten. The V call is TRBV4-2, the J call TRBJ2-1; the D is unclear. Germline CDR1 and CDR2: LGHNA and YNFKEQ. V gave up 1 base and J gave up 6 bases, with 19 bases separating them. The CDR3 has 17 amino acids. CDR3: CASSQVGLVSNGNEQFF. The CDR3 region has the DNA TGTGCCAGCAGCCAAGTGGGTTTGGTTTCCAACGGCAATGAGCAGTTCTTC.

There are a few counts of this clonotype. J is TRBJ2-3 and V is TRBV9; D is possibly TRBD2 (7 bases). This CDR3 is built from 17 residues. CDR1 and CDR2 (germline): SGDLS, YYNGEE. The ends were cut back, 3 bases at V and 3 bases at J, with 20 bases in the middle. CDR3: CASSGGGGLSKTDTQYF. In DNA form, the CDR3 reads TGTGCCAGCAGCGGGGGAGGGGGACTCTCCAAGACAGATACGCAGTATTTT.

This clonotype was counted many times. V gene TRBV12-3 or TRBV12-4 combines with J gene TRBJ1-2; no clear D gene. V was shortened by 1 base and J by 8 bases, with 8 bases between the two germline ends. The CDR3 has 12 amino acids. CDR3 DNA: TGTGCCAGCAGTTTAGGGGTAGGGGGCTACACCTTC. Its protein product is CASSLGVGGYTF.